This T cell receptor beta chain was found in a study of blood T cells in healthy people across ages. Overall study context: Capture by template switching was about one barcoded beta molecule per two T cells. Overall study results and limits: Total diversity from one million sequenced T cells was likely underestimated.

A second PCR of about 7 to 12 cycles used a sample-barcoded 5' primer and a J-beta primer mix. A template-switch adaptor that had 12 random nucleotides put a tag on each cDNA molecule. TCRdb processed the 5' RACE reads anew with MiXCR; each CDR3 protein has one entry. This sample has over 1,300,000 distinct CDR3 sequences, with approximately 60% found just once. Researchers report isolating at least 7 million PBMCs per sample. This clonotype turned up a few times. Its target is unknown. The germline gene is not matched at one end of the junction; a read error may be the cause. Per the germline V gene, CDR1 is SGHNT and CDR2 is YYREEE (reference sequence). The CDR3 spans 14 residues.

The sequenced sample was blood. This TCR came from a man aged 18 to 35 in good health. The V call is TRBV5-4, the J call TRBJ2-5; 7 bases agree with TRBD2. The J call may be mistaken, given a closer DNA end match to TRBJ2-7. In DNA, the CDR3 is TGTGCCGGCAGCTTGTTGGGCGGGAGTTCCGAGCAGTACTTC. It encodes CAGSLLGGSSEQYF.